This record looks at one T cell receptor beta chain sequence and its context. Its cognate antigen has yet to be identified. The record has no base qualities; no much larger clone is one base away. The record originates from a study of blood T cell repertoires in COVID-19 (dated by TCRdb to about 2020). As for the study more broadly: Collaborator samples came from the United States, Italy and Spain and covered acute and convalescent phases of COVID-19. The material from the prospective study consisted of cDNA or gDNA derived from T cells, B-cell-depleted T cells, or PBMCs. Deeply sampled blood TCRbeta repertoires from subjects exposed to, actively infected with, or recovered from COVID-19 were included in the dataset. The repertoires were released in a freely available public database intended as a resource for research on the immune response to SARS-CoV-2. The samples were drawn from two sources: the first 160 participants of the ongoing ImmuneRACE study, and 1,200 or so subjects contributed by 6 global collaborators. Sample metadata almost always included a de-identified subject ID, COVID-19 status, age in years and sex. Where available, HLA class I and class II types were taken from metadata supplied by the sample provider and were not determined by assay-based typing.

Each collaborating institution followed its own protocols to collect whole blood in K2EDTA tubes. For TCRbeta analysis, collaborators shipped samples as frozen whole blood, isolated PBMCs, or DNA extracted from either of those sample types. Overall results and qualifications from the work: Clinical and demographic metadata were provided uncurated, with the amount varying by source and participant.

V and J lose 2 bases and 2 bases, and a span of 6 bases separates them. Spanning cysteine to phenylalanine, the CDR3 consists of 13 amino acids. The only DNA kept is the CDR3, 39 bases in frame from the first base. TCRbeta CDR3 regions were amplified from genomic DNA by means of the immunoSEQ Assay, a bias-controlled multiplex PCR. The study's processing was this. Nucleated cell counts per sample were estimated from amplification of reference gene primers within the assay. To quantify the absolute abundance of each unique TCRbeta CDR3 rearrangement, sequence reads were collapsed and filtered. Productive Simpson clonality was computed per sample as the square root of Simpson's diversity index over productive rearrangements. Entries here come from immuneACCESS through TCRdb and include only in-frame sequences with V and J called. Some clones fail to appear in such tables; in the studies checked, an unresolved V gene covers under half of the shortfall, and the cause of the remainder is unknown. V, J and clone size are taken as reported in that table, and D and trimming were inferred from the DNA itself. This sample lists 100,000 to 150,000 clones; 55% to 70% were detected once. The top ten constitute about 2.2% of the sample.

The sequenced material came from peripheral blood. The receptor's source is a woman in her 70s with acute or convalescent COVID-19. The rearranged chain carries TRBV12-3 or TRBV12-4 and TRBJ1-1; no D gene call is confident. The sequenced DNA: TGTGCCAGCAGTTTACCCCTAAACACTGAAGCTTTCTTT. This is translated as CASSLPLNTEAFF.